This T cell receptor (beta chain) is from a study of shared clonotypes between healthy human individuals. Study observations and caveats: Naive subsets generally exceeded memory subsets in estimated richness.

Sequenced by immunoSEQ multiplex PCR; TCRdb stores in-frame clones only, minus some. Of under 2,500,000 clones listed, approximately 96% are singletons. This CDR3 is built from 14 residues. The germline CDR1 and CDR2 sequences are MNHEY and SMNVEV (reference sequence). Trimming cost V 2 bases and J 4 bases, with 8 bases left between them. As regards this clone: Its antigen is unknown. This CDR3 is also generated by other DNA sequences in the sample.

Source material: naive CD4+ T cells sorted from blood. Sample subset: CD45RA+ positively selected. The chain uses TRBV27 and TRBJ1-4, with a weak D call TRBD1 (5 bases). The receptor comes from a young man in good health. CDR3 in DNA: TGTGCCAGCAGTTTAGGCCAGGGTAATGAAAAACTGTTTTTT. Encoded protein: CASSLGQGNEKLFF.